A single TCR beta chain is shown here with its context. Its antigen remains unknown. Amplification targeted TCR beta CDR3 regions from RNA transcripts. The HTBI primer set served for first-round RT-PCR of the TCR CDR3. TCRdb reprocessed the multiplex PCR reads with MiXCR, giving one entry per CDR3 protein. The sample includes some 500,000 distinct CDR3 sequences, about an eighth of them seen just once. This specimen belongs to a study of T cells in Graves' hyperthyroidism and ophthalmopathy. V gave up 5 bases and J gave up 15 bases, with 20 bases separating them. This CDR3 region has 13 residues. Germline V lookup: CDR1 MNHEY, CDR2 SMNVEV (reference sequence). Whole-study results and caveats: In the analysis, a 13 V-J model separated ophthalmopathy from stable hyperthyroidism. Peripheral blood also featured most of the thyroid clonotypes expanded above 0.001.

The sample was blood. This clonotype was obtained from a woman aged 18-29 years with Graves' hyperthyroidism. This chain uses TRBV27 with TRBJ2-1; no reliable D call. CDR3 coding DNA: TGTGCCAGCAGTGACTCCGTAGGGCGGAAGGGGTTCTTC. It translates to CASSDSVGRKGFF.